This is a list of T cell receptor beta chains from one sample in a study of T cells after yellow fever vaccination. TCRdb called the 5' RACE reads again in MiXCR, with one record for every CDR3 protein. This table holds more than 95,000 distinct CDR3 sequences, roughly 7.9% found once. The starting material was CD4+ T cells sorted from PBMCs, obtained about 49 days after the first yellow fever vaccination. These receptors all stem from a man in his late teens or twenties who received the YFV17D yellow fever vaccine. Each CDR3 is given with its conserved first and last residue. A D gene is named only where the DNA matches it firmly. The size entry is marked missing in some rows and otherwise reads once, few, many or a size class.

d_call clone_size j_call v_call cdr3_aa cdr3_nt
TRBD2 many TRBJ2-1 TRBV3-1 CASSFSGGNNEQFF TGTGCCAGCAGCTTTAGCGGGGGGAACAATGAGCAGTTCTTC
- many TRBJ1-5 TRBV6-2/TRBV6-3 CASSYSLNQPQHF TGTGCCAGCAGTTACTCGTTGAATCAGCCCCAGCATTTT
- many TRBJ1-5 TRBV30 CAWSAQGDQPQHF TGTGCCTGGAGTGCACAGGGCGATCAGCCCCAGCATTTT
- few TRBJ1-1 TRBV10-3 CAISEVTSNTEAFF TGTGCCATCAGTGAAGTCACCTCGAACACTGAAGCTTTCTTT
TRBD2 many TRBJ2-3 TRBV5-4 CASSLRLAGDTDTQYF TGTGCCAGCAGCTTGAGGCTAGCGGGAGACACAGATACGCAGTATTTT
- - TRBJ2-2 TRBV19 CASALLGNTGELFF TGTGCCAGCGCCCTGCTAGGGAACACCGGGGAGCTGTTTTTT
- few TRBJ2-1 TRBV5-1 CASSSQGGVYNEQFF TGCGCCAGCAGCTCGCAGGGGGGCGTCTACAATGAGCAGTTCTTC
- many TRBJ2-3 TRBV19 CASSMDSNTDTQYF TGTGCCAGTAGTATGGACTCTAACACAGATACGCAGTATTTT
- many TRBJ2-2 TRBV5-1 CASTIMGSGELFF TGCGCCAGCACCATAATGGGGTCCGGGGAGCTGTTTTTT
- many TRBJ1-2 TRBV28 CASSFRLKDYGYTF TGTGCCAGCAGTTTTCGATTGAAAGACTATGGCTACACCTTC
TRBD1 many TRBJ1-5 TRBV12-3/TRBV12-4 CASSFQGASNQPQHF TGTGCCAGCAGTTTTCAGGGGGCCAGCAATCAGCCCCAGCATTTT
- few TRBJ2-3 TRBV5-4 CASSEDGRDTQYF TGTGCCAGCAGCGAGGACGGAAGAGATACGCAGTATTTT
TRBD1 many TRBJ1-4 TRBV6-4 CASSLRSPSRGTGGGGEKLFF TGTGCCAGCAGTCTCCGATCCCCCAGTCGTGGGACAGGGGGCGGTGGTGAAAAACTGTTTTTT
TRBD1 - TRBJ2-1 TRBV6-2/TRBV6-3 CASLRTGGDEQFF TGTGCCAGCCTCAGGACAGGGGGCGATGAGCAGTTCTTC
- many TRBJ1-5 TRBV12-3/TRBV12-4 CASNIEGFRQPQHF TGTGCCAGCAACATAGAGGGGTTCCGGCAGCCCCAGCATTTT
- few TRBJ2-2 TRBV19 CASTWVSLPNTGELFF TGTGCCAGTACCTGGGTATCGCTCCCGAACACCGGGGAGCTGTTTTTT
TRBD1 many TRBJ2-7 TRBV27 CASSGQGGYEQYF TGTGCCAGCAGCGGACAGGGGGGATACGAGCAGTACTTC
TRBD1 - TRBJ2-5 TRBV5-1 CASSSPRQGRWETQYF TGCGCCAGCAGCTCCCCTCGACAGGGCAGGTGGGAGACCCAGTACTTC
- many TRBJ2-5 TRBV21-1 CASSAPGTEEGNPLQETQYF TGTGCCAGCAGCGCCCCCGGGACAGAGGAGGGGAACCCGTTACAAGAGACCCAGTACTTC
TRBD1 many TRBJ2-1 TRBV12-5 CASGLVPSLRTGRSEQFF TGTGCTAGTGGTTTGGTACCTTCCCTCCGGACAGGGAGGTCTGAGCAGTTCTTC
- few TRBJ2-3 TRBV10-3 CAISDGQSYTDTQYF TGTGCCATCAGCGACGGTCAGTCCTATACAGATACGCAGTATTTT
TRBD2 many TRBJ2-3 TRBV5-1 CASSRRPAGAGTDTQYF TGCGCCAGCAGCCGCCGCCCAGCGGGGGCCGGGACAGATACGCAGTATTTT
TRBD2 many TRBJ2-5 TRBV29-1 CSVSQPGGGLTQYF TGCAGCGTCTCCCAGCCGGGGGGAGGATTGACCCAGTACTTC
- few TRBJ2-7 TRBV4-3 CASSPGRGYEQYF TGCGCCAGCAGCCCAGGGAGAGGCTACGAGCAGTACTTC
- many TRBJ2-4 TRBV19 CAKLQPGQSKNIQYF TGTGCCAAACTACAACCGGGGCAGTCCAAAAACATTCAGTACTTC
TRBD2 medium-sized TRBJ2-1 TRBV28 CASSLSGGNEQFF TGTGCCAGCAGTTTATCGGGGGGGAATGAGCAGTTCTTC
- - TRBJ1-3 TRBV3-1 CASTRTGSSGNTIYF TGTGCCAGCACCCGTACAGGTAGCTCTGGAAACACCATATATTTT
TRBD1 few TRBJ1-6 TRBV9 CASSVGTVHSPLHF TGTGCCAGCAGCGTGGGGACAGTTCACTCACCCCTCCACTTT
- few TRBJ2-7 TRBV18 CASSPALTARSYEQYF TGTGCCAGCTCACCAGCCCTGACTGCTAGGAGCTACGAGCAGTACTTC
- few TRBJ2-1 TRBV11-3 CASSRGGTDLNEQFF TGTGCCAGCAGCCGGGGCGGGACAGACCTAAATGAGCAGTTCTTC
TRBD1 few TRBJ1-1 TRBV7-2 CASRVPGQYTEAFF TGTGCCAGCAGGGTTCCGGGACAGTACACTGAAGCTTTCTTT
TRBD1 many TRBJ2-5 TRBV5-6 CASSFLGTGGEGQYF TGTGCCAGCAGCTTTTTAGGGACAGGGGGGGAGGGCCAGTACTTC
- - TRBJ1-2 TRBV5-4 CASSQGGYGYTF TGTGCCAGCAGCCAAGGAGGCTATGGCTACACCTTC
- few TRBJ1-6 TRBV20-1 CSAREEGLDRSLHF TGCAGTGCTAGAGAAGAGGGGCTCGATAGGTCCCTCCACTTT
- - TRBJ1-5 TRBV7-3 CASSLRRGQGSGQPQHF TGTGCCAGCAGCTTACGTCGAGGTCAGGGTTCAGGGCAGCCCCAGCATTTT
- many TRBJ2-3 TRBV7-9 CASSLAGMDTQYF TGTGCCAGCAGCTTAGCGGGGATGGATACGCAGTATTTT
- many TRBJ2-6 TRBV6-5 CASSYSGGSGANVLTF TGTGCCAGCAGTTACTCCGGTGGGTCTGGGGCCAACGTCCTGACTTTC
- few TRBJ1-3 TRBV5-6 CASSLALGGPGNTIYF TGTGCCAGCAGCTTGGCCCTCGGGGGTCCTGGAAACACCATATATTTT
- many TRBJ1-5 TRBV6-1 CASRTTWDGNQPQHF TGTGCCAGCAGGACAACCTGGGATGGCAATCAGCCCCAGCATTTT
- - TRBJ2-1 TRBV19 CASRASGGREQFF TGTGCCAGTAGGGCCTCAGGCGGGCGTGAGCAGTTCTTC
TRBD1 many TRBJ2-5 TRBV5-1 CASSGAGGDKTQYF TGCGCCAGCAGCGGGGCAGGGGGCGACAAGACCCAGTACTTC
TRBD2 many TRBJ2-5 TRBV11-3 CASSLVVSISAGGETQYF TGTGCCAGCAGCTTAGTTGTTTCAATCAGCGCGGGGGGAGAGACCCAGTACTTC
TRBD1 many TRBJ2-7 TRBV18 CASSKDRGPSEQYF TGTGCCAGCTCCAAAGACAGGGGGCCTTCCGAGCAGTACTTC